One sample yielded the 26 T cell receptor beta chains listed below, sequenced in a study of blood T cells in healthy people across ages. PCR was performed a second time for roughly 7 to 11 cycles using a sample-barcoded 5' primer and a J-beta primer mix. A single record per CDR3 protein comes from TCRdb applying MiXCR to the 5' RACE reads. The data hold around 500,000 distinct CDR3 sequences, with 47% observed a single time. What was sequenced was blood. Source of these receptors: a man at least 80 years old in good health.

The CDR3 sequence is CASSFSGSGGWAEAFF. The CDR3, as DNA: TGTGCCAGCAGCTTCTCGGGTTCGGGGGGTTGGGCTGAAGCTTTCTTT. The chain carries TRBV7-2 and TRBJ1-1, with TRBD1 as a possible D gene (5 bases). The CDR3 has 16 amino acids. With 3 bases removed from V and 6 bases from J, the gap between germline ends came to 20 bases. Looked up from germline, CDR1 is SGHTA and CDR2 is FQGNSA.

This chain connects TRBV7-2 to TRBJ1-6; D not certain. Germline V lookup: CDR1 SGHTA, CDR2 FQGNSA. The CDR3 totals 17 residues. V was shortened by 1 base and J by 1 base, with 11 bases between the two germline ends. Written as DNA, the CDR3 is TGTGCCAGCAGCTTAGACGGGTTGGGGTCCTATAATTCACCCCTCCACTTT. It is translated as CASSLDGLGSYNSPLHF.

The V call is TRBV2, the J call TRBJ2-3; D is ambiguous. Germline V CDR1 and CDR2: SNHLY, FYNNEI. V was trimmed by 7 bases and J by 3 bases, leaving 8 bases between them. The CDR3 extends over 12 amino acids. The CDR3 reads CASKAATDTQYF. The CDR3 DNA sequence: TGTGCCAGCAAGGCAGCGACAGATACGCAGTATTTT.

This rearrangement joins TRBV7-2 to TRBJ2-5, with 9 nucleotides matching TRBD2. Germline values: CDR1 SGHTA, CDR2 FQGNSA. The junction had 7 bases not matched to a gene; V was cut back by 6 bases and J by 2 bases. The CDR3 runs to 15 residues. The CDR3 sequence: CASRPLAGKQETQYF. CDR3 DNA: TGTGCCAGCAGGCCGCTAGCGGGGAAACAAGAGACCCAGTACTTC.

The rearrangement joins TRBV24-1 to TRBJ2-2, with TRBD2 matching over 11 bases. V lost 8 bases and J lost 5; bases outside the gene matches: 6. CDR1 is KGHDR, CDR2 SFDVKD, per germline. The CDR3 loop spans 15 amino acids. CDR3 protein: CATKRLAGGTGELFF. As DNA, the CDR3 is TGTGCCACCAAGCGGCTAGCGGGGGGAACCGGGGAGCTGTTTTTT.

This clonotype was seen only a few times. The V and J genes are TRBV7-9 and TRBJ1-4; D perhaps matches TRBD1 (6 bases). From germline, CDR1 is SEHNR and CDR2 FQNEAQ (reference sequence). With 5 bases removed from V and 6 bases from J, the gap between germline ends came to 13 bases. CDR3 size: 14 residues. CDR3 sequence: CASSTRTADEKLFF. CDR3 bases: TGTGCCAGCAGCACTCGGACAGCGGATGAAAAACTGTTTTTT.

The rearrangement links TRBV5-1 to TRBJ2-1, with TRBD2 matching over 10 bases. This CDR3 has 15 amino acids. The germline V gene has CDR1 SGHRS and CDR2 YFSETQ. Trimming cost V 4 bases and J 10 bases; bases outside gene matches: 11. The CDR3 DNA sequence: TGCGCCAGCAGCCAACGAGCGGGGGGGCCCAAGGAGCAGTTCTTC. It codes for CASSQRAGGPKEQFF.

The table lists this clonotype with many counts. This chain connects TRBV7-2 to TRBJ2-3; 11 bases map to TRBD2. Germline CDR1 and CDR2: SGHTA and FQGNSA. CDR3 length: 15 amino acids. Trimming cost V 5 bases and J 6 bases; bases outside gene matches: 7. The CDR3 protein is CASSQTSGSLDTQYF. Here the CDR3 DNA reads TGTGCCAGCAGCCAAACTAGCGGGAGTTTGGATACGCAGTATTTT. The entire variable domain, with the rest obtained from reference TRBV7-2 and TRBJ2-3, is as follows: GAGVSQSPSNKVTEKGKDVELRCDPISGHTALYWYRQSLGQGLEFLIYFQGNSAPDKSGLPSDRFSAERTGGSVSTLTIQRTQQEDSAVYLCASSQTSGSLDTQYFGPGTRLTVL.

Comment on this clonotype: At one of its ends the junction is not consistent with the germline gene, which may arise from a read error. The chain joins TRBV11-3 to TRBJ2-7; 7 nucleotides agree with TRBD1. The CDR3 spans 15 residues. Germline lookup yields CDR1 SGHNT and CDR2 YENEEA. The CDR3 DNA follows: TGTGCCAGCAACTTAGGGATGGGGACAGCCTACGAGCAGTACTTC. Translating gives CASNLGMGTAYEQYF.

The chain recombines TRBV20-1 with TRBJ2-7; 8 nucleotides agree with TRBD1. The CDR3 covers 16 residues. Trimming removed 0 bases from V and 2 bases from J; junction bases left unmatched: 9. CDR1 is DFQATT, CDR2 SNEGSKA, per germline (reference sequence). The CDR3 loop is CSARDIRRTGTYEQYF. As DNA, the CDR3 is TGCAGTGCTAGAGATATCAGGAGGACAGGGACCTACGAGCAGTACTTC.

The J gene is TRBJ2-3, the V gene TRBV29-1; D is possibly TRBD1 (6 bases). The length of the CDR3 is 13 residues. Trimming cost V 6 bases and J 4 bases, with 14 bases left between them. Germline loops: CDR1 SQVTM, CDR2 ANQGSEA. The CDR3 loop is CSVAGVTADTQYF. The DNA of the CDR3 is TGCAGCGTAGCAGGGGTTACGGCAGATACGCAGTATTTT.

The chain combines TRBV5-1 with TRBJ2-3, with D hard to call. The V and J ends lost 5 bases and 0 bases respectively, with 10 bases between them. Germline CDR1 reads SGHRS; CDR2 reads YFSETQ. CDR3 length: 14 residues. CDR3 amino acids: CASRMETSTDTQYF. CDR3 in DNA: TGCGCCAGCAGAATGGAAACTAGCACAGATACGCAGTATTTT.

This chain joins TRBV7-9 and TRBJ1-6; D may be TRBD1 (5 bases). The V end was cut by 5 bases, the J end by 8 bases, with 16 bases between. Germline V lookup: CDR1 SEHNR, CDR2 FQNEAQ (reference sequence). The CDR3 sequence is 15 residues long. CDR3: CASSRGEGRDSPLHF. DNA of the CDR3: TGTGCCAGCAGCCGAGGGGAGGGGAGGGATTCACCCCTCCACTTT.

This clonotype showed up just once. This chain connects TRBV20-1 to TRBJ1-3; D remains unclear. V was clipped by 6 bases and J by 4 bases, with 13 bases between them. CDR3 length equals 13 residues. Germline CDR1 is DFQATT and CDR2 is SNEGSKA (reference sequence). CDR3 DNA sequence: TGCAGTGCCGAGCCGGAATTCGGAAACACCATATATTTT. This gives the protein CSAEPEFGNTIYF.

This CDR3 is CASSSTSNGGLEKLFF. CDR3 coding DNA: TGTGCCAGCAGCTCGACGAGTAATGGGGGGTTGGAAAAACTGTTTTTT. The chain is built from TRBV12-3 or TRBV12-4 and TRBJ1-4; D is perhaps TRBD1 (5 bases). The CDR3 is 16 residues long. Trimming took 6 bases from V and 8 from J, leaving 22 bases between them.

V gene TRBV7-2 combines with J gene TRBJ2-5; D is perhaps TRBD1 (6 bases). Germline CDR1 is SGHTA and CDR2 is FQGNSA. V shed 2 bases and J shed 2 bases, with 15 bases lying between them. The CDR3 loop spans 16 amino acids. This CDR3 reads CASSLTGQSKQETQYF. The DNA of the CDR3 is TGTGCCAGCAGCTTAACCGGACAGTCGAAGCAAGAGACCCAGTACTTC.

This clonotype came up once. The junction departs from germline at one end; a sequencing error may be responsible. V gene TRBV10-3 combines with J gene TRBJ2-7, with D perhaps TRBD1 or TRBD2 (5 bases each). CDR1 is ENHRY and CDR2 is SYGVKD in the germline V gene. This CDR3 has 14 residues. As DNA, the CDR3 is TGTGCCATCAGGGAGTTTGAGGGGCCCTACGAGCAGTACTTC. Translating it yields CAIREFEGPYEQYF.

For the CDR3, the DNA is TGTGCCAGCAGTTTAGGGGAGTCCTTCTCCTACGAGCAGTACTTC. Its translation: CASSLGESFSYEQYF. The rearrangement uses TRBV28 and TRBJ2-7; TRBD2 is a possible D gene (5 bases). CDR1 and CDR2 (germline): MDHEN, SYDVKM. Trimming cost V 2 bases and J 0 bases, with 11 bases left between them. This CDR3 comprises 15 residues.

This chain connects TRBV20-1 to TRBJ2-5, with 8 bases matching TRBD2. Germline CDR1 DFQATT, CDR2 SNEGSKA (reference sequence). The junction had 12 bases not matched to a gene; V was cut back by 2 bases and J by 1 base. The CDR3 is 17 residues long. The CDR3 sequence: CSARSAAGGGSQETQYF. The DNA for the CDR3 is TGCAGTGCTAGATCAGCAGCAGGCGGGGGGTCCCAAGAGACCCAGTACTTC.

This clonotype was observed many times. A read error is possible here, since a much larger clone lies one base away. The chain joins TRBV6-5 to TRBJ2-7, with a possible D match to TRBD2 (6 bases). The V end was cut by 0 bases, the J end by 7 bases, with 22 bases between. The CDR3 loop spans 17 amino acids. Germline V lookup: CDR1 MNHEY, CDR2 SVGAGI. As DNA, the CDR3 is TGTGCCAGCAGTTACTCTCCCTCTAGTTCTCGGGGGAGTGAGCAGTACTTC. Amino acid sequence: CASSYSPSSSRGSEQYF.

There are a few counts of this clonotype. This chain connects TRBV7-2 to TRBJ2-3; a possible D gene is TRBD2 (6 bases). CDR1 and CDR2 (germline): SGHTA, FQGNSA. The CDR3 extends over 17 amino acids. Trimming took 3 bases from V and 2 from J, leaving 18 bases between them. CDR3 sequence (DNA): TGTGCCAGCAGCTTTTTGTGGCGGGGTATCGCCACAGATACGCAGTATTTT. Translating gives CASSFLWRGIATDTQYF.

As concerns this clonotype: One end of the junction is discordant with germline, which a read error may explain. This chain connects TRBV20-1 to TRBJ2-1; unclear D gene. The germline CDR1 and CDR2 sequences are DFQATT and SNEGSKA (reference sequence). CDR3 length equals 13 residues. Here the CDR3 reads CSVREQPTGEQFF. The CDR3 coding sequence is TGCAGTGTTAGAGAGCAGCCGACTGGGGAGCAGTTCTTC.

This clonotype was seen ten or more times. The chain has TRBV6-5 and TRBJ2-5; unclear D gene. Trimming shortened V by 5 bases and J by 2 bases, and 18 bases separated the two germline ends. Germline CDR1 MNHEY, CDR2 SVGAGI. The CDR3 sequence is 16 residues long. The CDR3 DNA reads TGTGCCAGCAGTCCCCGGTTTGGGGTATCACAAGAGACCCAGTACTTC. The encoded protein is CASSPRFGVSQETQYF.

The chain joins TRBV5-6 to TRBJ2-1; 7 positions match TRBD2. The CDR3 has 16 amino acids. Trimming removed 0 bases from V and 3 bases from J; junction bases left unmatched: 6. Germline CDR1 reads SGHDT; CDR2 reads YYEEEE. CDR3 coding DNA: TGTGCCAGCAGCTTGGTCGTGGGCGGGGGCTACAATGAGCAGTTCTTC. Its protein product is CASSLVVGGGYNEQFF.

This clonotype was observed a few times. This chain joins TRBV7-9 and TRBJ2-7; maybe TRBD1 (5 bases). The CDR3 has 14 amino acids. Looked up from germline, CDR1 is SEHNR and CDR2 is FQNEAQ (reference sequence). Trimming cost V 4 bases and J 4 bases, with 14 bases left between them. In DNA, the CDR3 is TGTGCCAGCAGCTCAAGGGGAAGTAGGTACGAGCAGTACTTC. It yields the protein CASSSRGSRYEQYF.

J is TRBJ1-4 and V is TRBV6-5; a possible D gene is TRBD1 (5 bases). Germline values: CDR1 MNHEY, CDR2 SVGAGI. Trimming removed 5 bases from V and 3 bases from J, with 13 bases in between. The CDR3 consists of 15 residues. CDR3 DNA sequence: TGTGCCAGCAGTGAAACAGGCGCATCTAATGAAAAACTGTTTTTT. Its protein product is CASSETGASNEKLFF.